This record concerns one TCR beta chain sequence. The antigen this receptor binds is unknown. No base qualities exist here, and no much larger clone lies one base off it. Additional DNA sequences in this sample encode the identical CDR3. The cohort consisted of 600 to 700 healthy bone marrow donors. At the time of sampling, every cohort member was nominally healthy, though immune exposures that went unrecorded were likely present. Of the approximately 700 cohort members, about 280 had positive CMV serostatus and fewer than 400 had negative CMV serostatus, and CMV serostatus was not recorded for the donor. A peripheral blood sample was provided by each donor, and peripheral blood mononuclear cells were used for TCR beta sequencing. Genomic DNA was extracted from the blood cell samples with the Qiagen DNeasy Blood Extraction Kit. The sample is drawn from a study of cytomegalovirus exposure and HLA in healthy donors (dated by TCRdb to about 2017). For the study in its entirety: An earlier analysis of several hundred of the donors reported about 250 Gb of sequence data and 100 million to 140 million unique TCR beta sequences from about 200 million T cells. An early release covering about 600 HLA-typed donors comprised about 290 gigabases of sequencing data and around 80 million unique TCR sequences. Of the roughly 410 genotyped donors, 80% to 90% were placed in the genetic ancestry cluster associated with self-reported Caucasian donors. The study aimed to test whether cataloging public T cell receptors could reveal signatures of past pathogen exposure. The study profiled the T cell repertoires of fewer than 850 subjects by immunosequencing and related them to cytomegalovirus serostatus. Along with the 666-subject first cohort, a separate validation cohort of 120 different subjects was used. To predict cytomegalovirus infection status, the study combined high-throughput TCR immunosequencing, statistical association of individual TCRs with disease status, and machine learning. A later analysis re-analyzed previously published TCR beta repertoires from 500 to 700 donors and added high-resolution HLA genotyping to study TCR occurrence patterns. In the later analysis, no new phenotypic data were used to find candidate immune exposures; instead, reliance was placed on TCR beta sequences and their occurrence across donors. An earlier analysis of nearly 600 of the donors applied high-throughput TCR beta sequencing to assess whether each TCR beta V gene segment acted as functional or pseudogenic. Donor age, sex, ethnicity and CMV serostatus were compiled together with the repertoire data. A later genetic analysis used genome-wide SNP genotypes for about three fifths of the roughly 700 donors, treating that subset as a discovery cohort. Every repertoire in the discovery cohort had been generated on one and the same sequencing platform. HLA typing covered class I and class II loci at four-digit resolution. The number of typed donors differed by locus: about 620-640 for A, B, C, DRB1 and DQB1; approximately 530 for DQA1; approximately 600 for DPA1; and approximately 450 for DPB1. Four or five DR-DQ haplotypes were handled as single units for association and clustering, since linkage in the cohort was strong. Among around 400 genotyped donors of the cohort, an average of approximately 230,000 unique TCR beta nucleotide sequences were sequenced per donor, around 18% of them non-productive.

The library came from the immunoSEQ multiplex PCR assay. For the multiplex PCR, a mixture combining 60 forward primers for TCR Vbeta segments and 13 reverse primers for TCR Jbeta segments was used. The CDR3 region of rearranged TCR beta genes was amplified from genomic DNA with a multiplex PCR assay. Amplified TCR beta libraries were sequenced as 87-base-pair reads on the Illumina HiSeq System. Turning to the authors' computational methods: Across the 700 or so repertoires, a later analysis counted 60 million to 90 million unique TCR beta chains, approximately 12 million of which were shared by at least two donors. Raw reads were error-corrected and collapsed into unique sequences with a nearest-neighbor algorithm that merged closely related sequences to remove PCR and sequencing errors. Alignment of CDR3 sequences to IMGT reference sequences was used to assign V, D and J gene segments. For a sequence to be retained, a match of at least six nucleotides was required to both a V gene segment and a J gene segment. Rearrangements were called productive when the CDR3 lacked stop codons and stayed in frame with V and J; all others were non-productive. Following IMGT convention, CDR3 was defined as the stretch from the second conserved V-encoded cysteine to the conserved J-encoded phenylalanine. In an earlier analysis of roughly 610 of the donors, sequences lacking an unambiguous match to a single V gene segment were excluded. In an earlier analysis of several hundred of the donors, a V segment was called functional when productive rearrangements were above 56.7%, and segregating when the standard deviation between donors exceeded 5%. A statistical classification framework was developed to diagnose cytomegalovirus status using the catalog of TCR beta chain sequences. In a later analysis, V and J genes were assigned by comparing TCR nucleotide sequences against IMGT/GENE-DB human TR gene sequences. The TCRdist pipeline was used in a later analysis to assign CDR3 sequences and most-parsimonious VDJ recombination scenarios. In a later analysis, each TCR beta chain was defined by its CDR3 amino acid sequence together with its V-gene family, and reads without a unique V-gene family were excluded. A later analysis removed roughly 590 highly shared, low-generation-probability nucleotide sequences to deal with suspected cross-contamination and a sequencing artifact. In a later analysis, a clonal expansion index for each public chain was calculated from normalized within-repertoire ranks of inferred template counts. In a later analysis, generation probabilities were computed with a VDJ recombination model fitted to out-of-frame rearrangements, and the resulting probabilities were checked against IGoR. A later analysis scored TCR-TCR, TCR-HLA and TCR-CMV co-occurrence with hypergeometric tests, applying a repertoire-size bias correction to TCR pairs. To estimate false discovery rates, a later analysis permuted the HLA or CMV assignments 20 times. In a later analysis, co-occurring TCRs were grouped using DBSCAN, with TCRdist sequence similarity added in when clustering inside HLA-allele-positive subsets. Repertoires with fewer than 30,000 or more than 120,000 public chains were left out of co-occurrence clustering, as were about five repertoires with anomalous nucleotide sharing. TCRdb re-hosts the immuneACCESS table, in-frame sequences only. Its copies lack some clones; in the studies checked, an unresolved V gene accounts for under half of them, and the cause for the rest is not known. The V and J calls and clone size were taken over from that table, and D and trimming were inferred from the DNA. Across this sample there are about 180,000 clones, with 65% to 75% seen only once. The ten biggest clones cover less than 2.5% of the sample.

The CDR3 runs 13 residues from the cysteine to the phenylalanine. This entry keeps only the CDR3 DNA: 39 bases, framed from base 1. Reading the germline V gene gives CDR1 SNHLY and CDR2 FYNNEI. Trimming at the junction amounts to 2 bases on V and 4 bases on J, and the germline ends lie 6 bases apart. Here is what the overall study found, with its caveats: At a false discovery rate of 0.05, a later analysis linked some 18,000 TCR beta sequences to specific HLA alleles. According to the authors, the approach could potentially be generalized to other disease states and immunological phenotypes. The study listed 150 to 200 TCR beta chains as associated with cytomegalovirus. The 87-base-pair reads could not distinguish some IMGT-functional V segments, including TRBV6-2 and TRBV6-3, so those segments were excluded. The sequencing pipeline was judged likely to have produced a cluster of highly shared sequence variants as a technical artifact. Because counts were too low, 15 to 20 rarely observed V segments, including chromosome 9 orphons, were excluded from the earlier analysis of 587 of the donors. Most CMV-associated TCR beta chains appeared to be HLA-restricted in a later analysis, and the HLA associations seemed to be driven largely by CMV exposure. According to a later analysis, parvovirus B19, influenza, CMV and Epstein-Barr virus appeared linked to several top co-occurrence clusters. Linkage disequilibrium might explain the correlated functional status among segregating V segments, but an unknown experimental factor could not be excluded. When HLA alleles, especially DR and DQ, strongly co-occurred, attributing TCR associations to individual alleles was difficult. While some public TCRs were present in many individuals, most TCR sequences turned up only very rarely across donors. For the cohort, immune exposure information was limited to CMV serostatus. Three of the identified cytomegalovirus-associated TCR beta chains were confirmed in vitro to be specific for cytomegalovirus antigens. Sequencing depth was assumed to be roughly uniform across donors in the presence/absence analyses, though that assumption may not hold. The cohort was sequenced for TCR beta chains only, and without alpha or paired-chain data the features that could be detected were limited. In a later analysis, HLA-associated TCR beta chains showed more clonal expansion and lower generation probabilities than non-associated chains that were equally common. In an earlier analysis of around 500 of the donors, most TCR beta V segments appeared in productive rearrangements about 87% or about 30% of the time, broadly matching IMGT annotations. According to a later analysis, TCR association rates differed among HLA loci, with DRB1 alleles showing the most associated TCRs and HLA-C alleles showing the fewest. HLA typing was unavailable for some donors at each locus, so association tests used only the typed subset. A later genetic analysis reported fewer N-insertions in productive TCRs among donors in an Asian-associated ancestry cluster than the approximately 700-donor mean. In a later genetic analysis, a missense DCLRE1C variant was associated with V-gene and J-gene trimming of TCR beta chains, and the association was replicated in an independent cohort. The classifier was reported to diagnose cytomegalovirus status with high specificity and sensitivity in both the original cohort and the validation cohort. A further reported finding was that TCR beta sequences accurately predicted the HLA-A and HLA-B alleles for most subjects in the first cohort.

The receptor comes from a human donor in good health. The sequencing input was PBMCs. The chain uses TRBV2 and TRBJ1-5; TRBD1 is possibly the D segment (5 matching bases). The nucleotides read TGTGCCAGCAGTGAACAGGGAAATCAGCCCCAGCATTTT. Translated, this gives CASSEQGNQPQHF.